This section outlines one TCR beta chain sequence together with its context. Germline V gene sequence: CDR1 SGDLS, CDR2 YYNGEE. The V and J ends lost 2 bases and 0 bases respectively, with 12 bases between them. The CDR3 covers 15 residues. This sample is part of a study of T cell changes during pregnancy in multiple sclerosis. Method: immunoSEQ multiplex PCR; TCRdb's copy keeps in-frame clones and lacks some. Of tens of thousands of clones in the sample, about 90% were seen once. Source: CD8+ T cells from peripheral blood mononuclear cells, taken before pregnancy. The clonotype comes from a female donor with multiple sclerosis, enrolled in a pregnancy study. V and J are TRBV9 and TRBJ2-7; D is possibly TRBD2 (6 bases). CDR3 coding DNA: TGTGCCAGCAGCGTGGGAGCGGGCGACTCCTACGAGCAGTACTTC. Protein product: CASSVGAGDSYEQYF. Supplemented by reference TRBV9 and TRBJ2-7, the full variable domain reads DSGVTQTPKHLITATGQRVTLRCSPRSGDLSVYWYQQSLDQGLQFLIQYYNGEERAKGNILERFSAQQFPDLHSELNLSSLELGDSALYFCASSVGAGDSYEQYFGPGTRLTVT.